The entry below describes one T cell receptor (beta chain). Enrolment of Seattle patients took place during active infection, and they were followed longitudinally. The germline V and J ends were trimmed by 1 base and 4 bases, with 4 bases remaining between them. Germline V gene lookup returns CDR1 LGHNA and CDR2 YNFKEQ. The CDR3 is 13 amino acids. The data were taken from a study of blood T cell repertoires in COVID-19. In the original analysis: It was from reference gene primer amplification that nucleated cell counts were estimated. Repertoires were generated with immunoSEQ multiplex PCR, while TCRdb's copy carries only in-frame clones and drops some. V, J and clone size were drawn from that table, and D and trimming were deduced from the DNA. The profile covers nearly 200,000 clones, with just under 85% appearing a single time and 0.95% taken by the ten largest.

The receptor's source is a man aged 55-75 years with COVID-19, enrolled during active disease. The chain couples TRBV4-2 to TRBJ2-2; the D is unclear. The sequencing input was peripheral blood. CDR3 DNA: TGTGCCAGCAGCCAAGGCGGCACCGGGGAGCTGTTTTTT. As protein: CASSQGGTGELFF.